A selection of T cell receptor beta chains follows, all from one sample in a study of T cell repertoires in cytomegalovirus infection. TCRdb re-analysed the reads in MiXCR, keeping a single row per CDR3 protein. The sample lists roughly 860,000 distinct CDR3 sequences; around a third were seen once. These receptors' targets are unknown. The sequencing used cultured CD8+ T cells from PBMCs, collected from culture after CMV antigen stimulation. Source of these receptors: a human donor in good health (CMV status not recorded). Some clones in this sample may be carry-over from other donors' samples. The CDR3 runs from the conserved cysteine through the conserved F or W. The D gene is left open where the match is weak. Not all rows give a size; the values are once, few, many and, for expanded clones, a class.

CASSLGDSVNEKLFF	TGTGCCAGCAGCTTAGGGGACAGCGTTAATGAAAAACTGTTTTTT	TRBD1	.	TRBJ1-4	TRBV7-6
CASSVGDNEQFF	TGTGCCAGCAGCGTCGGGGACAATGAGCAGTTCTTC	.	many	TRBJ2-1	TRBV9
CASIPDRGTPEAFF	TGTGCCAGTATCCCTGACAGGGGGACTCCTGAAGCTTTCTTT	TRBD1	.	TRBJ1-1	TRBV19
CASSSGQGIRYGYTF	TGTGCCAGCAGCTCGGGACAGGGGATTCGCTATGGCTACACCTTC	TRBD1	.	TRBJ1-2	TRBV13
CASTAKIPPRELFF	TGTGCCAGCACCGCCAAGATCCCTCCTAGGGAGCTGTTTTTT	.	many	TRBJ2-2	TRBV14
CASSPSRLAGFYNEQFF	TGTGCCAGCAGTCCCTCCCGACTAGCGGGATTCTACAATGAGCAGTTCTTC	TRBD2	.	TRBJ2-1	TRBV27
CASSLVGGLAGAETQYF	TGTGCCAGCAGCTTAGTAGGGGGACTAGCGGGGGCAGAGACCCAGTACTTC	TRBD2	.	TRBJ2-5	TRBV7-8
CASSLVPGVDQPQHF	TGTGCCAGCAGCTTAGTTCCCGGGGTGGATCAGCCCCAGCATTTT	.	few	TRBJ1-5	TRBV7-6
CASTIWEGAGEAFF	TGTGCCAGCACCATTTGGGAGGGGGCCGGTGAAGCTTTCTTT	TRBD1	.	TRBJ1-1	TRBV12-3/TRBV12-4
CASSFDTGTSGGENTGELFF	TGTGCCAGCAGTTTCGATACCGGGACTAGCGGGGGTGAAAACACCGGGGAGCTGTTTTTT	TRBD2	many	TRBJ2-2	TRBV12-3/TRBV12-4
CASSLVGQEINYGYTF	TGTGCCAGCAGCTTAGTTGGACAGGAGATTAACTATGGCTACACCTTC	TRBD1	few	TRBJ1-2	TRBV7-9
CASSPTGGHNEQFF	TGTGCCAGCAGCCCGACAGGGGGTCACAATGAGCAGTTCTTC	TRBD1	few	TRBJ2-1	TRBV12-3/TRBV12-4
CASSLMVDLIQETQYF	TGTGCCAGCAGCTTAATGGTTGACTTGATCCAAGAGACCCAGTACTTC	.	many	TRBJ2-5	TRBV7-9
CASSYSGTGQPQHF	TGTGCCAGCAGTTACTCTGGGACGGGACAGCCCCAGCATTTT	.	.	TRBJ1-5	TRBV6-5
CASIPSRGLDANTGELFF	TGTGCCAGCATCCCCTCCAGGGGGCTGGACGCAAACACCGGGGAGCTGTTTTTT	TRBD1	.	TRBJ2-2	TRBV7-9
CASSPKRQEQFF	TGTGCCAGCAGCCCAAAGAGGCAGGAGCAGTTCTTC	.	.	TRBJ2-1	TRBV14
CASSLLNRNTEAFF	TGTGCCAGCAGCTTATTGAACAGAAACACTGAAGCTTTCTTT	.	many	TRBJ1-1	TRBV7-9
CASSHPPPMSMTSGGGYNEQFF	TGTGCCAGCAGCCACCCCCCCCCAATGTCGATGACTAGCGGGGGGGGATACAATGAGCAGTTCTTC	TRBD2	.	TRBJ2-1	TRBV7-6
CAISDDGEWELFF	TGTGCCATCAGTGATGACGGGGAATGGGAGCTGTTTTTT	.	once	TRBJ2-2	TRBV10-3
CASSSPTAQETQYF	TGTGCCAGCAGCTCACCTACGGCCCAAGAGACCCAGTACTTC	.	many	TRBJ2-5	TRBV7-9
CASSTRTGPNTGELFF	TGTGCCAGCAGTACCCGGACAGGGCCAAACACCGGGGAGCTGTTTTTT	TRBD1	few	TRBJ2-2	TRBV28
CSVEETGRGSTDTQYF	TGCAGCGTTGAAGAAACAGGGCGGGGTAGCACAGATACGCAGTATTTT	.	.	TRBJ2-3	TRBV29-1
CASSRQGQGAEAFF	TGTGCCAGTAGCCGACAGGGGCAGGGCGCTGAAGCTTTCTTT	TRBD1	.	TRBJ1-1	TRBV19
CAPEDIYYGYTF	TGTGCCCCCGAGGACATCTATTATGGCTACACCTTC	.	many	TRBJ1-2	TRBV7-9
CASRILAGGYNEQFF	TGTGCCAGCAGAATACTAGCGGGGGGCTACAATGAGCAGTTCTTC	TRBD2	few	TRBJ2-1	TRBV12-3/TRBV12-4
CSYIGDLGETQYF	TGCAGCTATATCGGGGATTTGGGTGAGACCCAGTACTTC	.	.	TRBJ2-5	TRBV29-1
CASREQGQVNTGELFF	TGTGCCAGCAGGGAACAGGGGCAAGTTAACACCGGGGAGCTGTTTTTT	TRBD1	.	TRBJ2-2	TRBV25-1
CASSFGSRNNEKLFF	TGTGCCAGCAGCTTCGGGAGCCGGAATAATGAAAAACTGTTTTTT	.	few	TRBJ1-4	TRBV11-2
CASSLGAGFSYNEQFF	TGTGCCAGCAGCTTAGGAGCGGGCTTTTCCTACAATGAGCAGTTCTTC	.	.	TRBJ2-1	TRBV5-4
CASSLAQGARTEAFF	TGCGCCAGCAGCTTGGCACAGGGGGCTCGGACTGAAGCTTTCTTT	TRBD1	few	TRBJ1-1	TRBV5-1
CASRQGDSTGELFF	TGTGCCAGCAGACAAGGAGACTCCACCGGGGAGCTGTTTTTT	.	.	TRBJ2-2	TRBV7-1
CASRMGRGYSPLHF	TGCGCCAGCAGAATGGGCAGGGGGTATTCACCCCTCCACTTT	TRBD1	few	TRBJ1-6	TRBV5-1
CASGSGHLNQPQHF	TGTGCCAGCGGAAGCGGGCATCTCAATCAGCCCCAGCATTTT	.	many	TRBJ1-5	TRBV7-2
CASSSLRGEQFF	TGTGCCAGCAGTTCCCTTCGAGGTGAGCAGTTCTTC	.	few	TRBJ2-1	TRBV6-5
CASSVALAGGQINEQFF	TGTGCCAGCAGCGTAGCACTAGCGGGGGGGCAAATCAATGAGCAGTTCTTC	TRBD2	.	TRBJ2-1	TRBV9
CASSDSDRGLNQPQHF	TGTGCCAGCAGCGATTCGGACAGGGGGCTAAATCAGCCCCAGCATTTT	TRBD1	once	TRBJ1-5	TRBV6-5
CASSEVGPSTDTQYF	TGTGCCAGCAGTGAAGTGGGCCCTAGCACAGATACGCAGTATTTT	.	few	TRBJ2-3	TRBV6-1
CASGGAFGEQFF	TGTGCCAGCGGGGGGGCCTTTGGTGAGCAGTTCTTC	.	many	TRBJ2-1	TRBV7-9
CASSLASGTPGGTDTQYF	TGTGCCAGCAGCTTAGCGAGTGGGACGCCGGGGGGCACAGATACGCAGTATTTT	.	.	TRBJ2-3	TRBV11-1
CASSLTHGIPEAFF	TGTGCCAGCAGCTTAACTCATGGGATCCCTGAAGCTTTCTTT	.	.	TRBJ1-1	TRBV7-3